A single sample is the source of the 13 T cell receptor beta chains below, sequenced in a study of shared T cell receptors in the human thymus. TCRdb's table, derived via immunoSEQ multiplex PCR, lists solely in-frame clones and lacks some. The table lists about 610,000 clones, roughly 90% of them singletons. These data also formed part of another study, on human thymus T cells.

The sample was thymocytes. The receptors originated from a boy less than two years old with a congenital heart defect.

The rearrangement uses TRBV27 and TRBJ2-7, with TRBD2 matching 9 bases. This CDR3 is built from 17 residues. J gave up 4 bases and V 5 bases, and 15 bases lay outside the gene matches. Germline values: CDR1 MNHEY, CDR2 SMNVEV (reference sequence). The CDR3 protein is CASSLSGISGRRYEQYF. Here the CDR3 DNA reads TGTGCCAGCAGTCTCTCAGGGATAAGCGGGAGGAGGTACGAGCAGTACTTC.

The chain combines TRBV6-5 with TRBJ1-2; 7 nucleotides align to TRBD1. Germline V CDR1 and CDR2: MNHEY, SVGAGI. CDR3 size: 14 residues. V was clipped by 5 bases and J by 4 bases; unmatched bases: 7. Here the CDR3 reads CASSNEGQLYGYTF. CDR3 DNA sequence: TGTGCCAGCAGTAACGAGGGACAGCTCTATGGCTACACCTTC.

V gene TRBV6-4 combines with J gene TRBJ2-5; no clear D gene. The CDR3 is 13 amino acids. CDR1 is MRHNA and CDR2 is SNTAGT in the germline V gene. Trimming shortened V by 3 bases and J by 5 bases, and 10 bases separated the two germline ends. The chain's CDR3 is CASSERPRETQYF. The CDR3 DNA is TGTGCCAGCAGTGAAAGGCCGAGGGAGACCCAGTACTTC.

The CDR3 coding sequence is TGCGCCAGCAGTGAATACAGGGGGGCCTCCTCCTACGAGCAGTACTTC. As protein: CASSEYRGASSYEQYF. This rearrangement joins TRBV10-1 to TRBJ2-7; 8 bases are a match to TRBD1. This CDR3 region has 16 residues. V shed 3 bases, J shed 0 bases, and the junction held 7 bases outside the gene matches. Germline CDR1 reads WNHNN; CDR2 reads SYGVQD (reference sequence).

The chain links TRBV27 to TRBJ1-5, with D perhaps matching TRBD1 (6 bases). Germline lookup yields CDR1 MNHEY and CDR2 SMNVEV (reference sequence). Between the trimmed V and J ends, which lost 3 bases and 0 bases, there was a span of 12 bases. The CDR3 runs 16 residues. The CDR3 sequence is CASSLTGLYSNQPQHF. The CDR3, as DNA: TGTGCCAGCAGTTTGACAGGCCTTTATAGCAATCAGCCCCAGCATTTT.

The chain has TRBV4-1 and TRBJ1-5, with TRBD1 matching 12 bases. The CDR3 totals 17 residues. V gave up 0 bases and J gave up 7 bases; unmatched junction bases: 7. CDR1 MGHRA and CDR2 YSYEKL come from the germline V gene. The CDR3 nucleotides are TGCGCCAGCAGCCAAGATCAGGGAGGGACAGGGGGCCAGCCCCAGCATTTT. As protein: CASSQDQGGTGGQPQHF.

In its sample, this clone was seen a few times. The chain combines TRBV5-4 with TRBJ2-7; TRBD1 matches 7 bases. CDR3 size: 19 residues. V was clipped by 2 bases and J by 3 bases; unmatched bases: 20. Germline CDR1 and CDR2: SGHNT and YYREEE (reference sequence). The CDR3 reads CASSFVATKPSGQYYEQYF. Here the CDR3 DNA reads TGTGCCAGCAGCTTTGTGGCGACTAAACCTTCGGGACAGTACTACGAGCAGTACTTC.

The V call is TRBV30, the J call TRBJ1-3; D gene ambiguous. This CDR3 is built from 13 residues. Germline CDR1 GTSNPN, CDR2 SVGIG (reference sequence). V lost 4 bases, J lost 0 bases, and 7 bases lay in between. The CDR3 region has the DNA TGTGCCTGGATCCGCGACTCTGGAAACACCATATATTTT. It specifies CAWIRDSGNTIYF. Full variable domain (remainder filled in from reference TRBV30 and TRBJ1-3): SQTIHQWPATLVQPVGSPLSLECTVEGTSNPNLYWYRQAAGRGLQLLFYSVGIGQISSEVPQNLSASRPQDRQFILSSKKLLLSDSGFYLCAWIRDSGNTIYFGEGSWLTVV.

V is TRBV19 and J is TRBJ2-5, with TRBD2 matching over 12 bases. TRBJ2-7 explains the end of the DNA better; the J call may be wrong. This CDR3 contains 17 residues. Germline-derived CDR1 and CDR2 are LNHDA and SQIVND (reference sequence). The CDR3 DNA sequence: TGTGCCAGTAGTATGGGGGCTAGCGGGAGGGCCGGCTACGAGCAGTACTTC. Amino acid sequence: CASSMGASGRAGYEQYF.

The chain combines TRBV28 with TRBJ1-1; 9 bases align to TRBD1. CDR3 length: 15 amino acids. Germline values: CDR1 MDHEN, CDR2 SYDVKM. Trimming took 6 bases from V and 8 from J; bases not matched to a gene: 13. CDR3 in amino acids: CASRLPGQGGWEAFF. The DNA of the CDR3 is TGTGCCAGCAGACTGCCGGGACAGGGAGGTTGGGAAGCTTTCTTT.

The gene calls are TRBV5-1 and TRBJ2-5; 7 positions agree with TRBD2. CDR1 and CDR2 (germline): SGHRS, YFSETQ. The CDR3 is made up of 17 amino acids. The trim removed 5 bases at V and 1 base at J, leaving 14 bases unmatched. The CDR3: CASSGVAAGEPQETQYF. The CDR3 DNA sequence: TGCGCCAGCAGTGGCGTTGCTGCGGGAGAACCCCAAGAGACCCAGTACTTC. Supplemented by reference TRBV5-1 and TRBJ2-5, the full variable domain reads KAGVTQTPRYLIKTRGQQVTLSCSPISGHRSVSWYQQTPGQGLQFLFEYFSETQRNKGNFPGRFSGRQFSNSRSEMNVSTLELGDSALYLCASSGVAAGEPQETQYFGPGTRLLVL.

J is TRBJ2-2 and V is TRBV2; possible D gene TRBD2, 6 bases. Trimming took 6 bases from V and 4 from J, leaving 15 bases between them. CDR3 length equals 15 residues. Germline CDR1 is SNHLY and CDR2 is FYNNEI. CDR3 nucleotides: TGTGCCAGCAGGCCCACGGGGGTGGGCACCGGGGAGCTGTTTTTT. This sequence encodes CASRPTGVGTGELFF.

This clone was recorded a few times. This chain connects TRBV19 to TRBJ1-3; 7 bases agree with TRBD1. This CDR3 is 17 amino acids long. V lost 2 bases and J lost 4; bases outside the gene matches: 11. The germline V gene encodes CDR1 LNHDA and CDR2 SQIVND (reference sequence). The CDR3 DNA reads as TGTGCCAGTAGTATAAGAGGGCGAGGGGGCGCGGGAAACACCATATATTTT. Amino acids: CASSIRGRGGAGNTIYF.